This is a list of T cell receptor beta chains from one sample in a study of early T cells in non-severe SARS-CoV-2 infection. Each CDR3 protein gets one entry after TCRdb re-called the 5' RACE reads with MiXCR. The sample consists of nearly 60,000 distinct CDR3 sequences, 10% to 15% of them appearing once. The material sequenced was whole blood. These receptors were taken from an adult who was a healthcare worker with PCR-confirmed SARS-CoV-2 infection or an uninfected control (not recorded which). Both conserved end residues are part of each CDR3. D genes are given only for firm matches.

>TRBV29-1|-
CSAGRHRRLQETQYF
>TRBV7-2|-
CASSLYTGNYGYTF
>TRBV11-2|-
CASSLPNQETQYF
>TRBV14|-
CASSQDGGLYNEQFF
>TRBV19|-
CASSIAQLRGYTF
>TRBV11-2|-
CASNLGGTEETQYF
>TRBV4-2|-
CASSFPQAPHTEAFF
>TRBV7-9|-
CASSLVDRNTGELFF
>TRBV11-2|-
CASSRGENYEQYF
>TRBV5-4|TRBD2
CASSLGVQRGSYEQYF
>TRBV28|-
CASSLTAFGYTF
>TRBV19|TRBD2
CASSPGLRNEQFF
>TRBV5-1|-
CASSLGQPQETQYF
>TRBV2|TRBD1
CASRDRPNTGELFF
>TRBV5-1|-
CASSLVGLDGYTF
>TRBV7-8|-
CASSLRASSGGNQPQHF
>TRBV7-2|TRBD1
CASSPRGQGFLNTEAFF
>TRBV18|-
CASSPSTTSYNSPLHF
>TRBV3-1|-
CASSQEAYRQYF
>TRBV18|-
CASSPTSWGSGPEQYF
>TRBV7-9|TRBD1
CASSSTQGQLYNEQFF
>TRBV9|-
CASSVQGSEETQYF
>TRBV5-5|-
CASRWDAASTEQYF
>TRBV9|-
CASSLQAASGETQYF
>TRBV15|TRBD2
CATSSPAGGLDTQYF
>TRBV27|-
CASSYAGDGYGYTF
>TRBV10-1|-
CASSEFLGQPYEQYF
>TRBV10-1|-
CASSESGTDTQYF
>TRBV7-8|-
CASSPNPPGGSNQPQHF
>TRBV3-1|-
CASSQGQGLGEAFF
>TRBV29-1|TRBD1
CSARTGEGSQPQHF
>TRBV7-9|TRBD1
CASGTGFGPQHF
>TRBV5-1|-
CASSLGQYSNQPQHF
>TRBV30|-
CAWSFREYYGYTF
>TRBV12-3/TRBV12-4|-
CASSLQGYGNQPQHF
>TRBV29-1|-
CSVAEGKGIQYF
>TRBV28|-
CASSYRDGYTF
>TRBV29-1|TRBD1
CSVRVSGQTTDTQYF
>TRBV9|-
CASSVAGQPTDTQYF
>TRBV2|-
CASSFETARGEQYF
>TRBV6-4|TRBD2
CASSDRGGVDEQFF
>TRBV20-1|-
CSARGSGRSGANVLTF
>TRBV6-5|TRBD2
CASSSPTSGGAGETQYF
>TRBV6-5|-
CASSPRSRSNYGYTF
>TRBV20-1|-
CSASRGTEAFF
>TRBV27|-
CASSQRAVAGTKNIQYF
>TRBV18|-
CASSPSERTDTQYF
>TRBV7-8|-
CASSLGRNTGELFF
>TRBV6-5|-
CASSSQIPGSPLHF
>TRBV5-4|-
CASSFLGIHEQFF
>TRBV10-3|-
CAISEVQGRNEQFF
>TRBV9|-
CASSVEWNTEAFF
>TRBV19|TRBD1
CASSTSTGANTGELFF
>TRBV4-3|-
CASSQDMRAEAFF